This paragraph reports one T cell receptor beta chain. The antigen remains unidentified. Isolation of CD4+ and CD8+ T cells from PBMCs was achieved by sorting. cDNA prepared by RNA extraction and subsequent reverse transcription served as the template for sequencing. TCRdb's copy holds only in-frame clones and misses some; the assay was immunoSEQ multiplex PCR. The profile shows 98,000 or so clones, under 60% of them singletons. V lost 0 bases to trimming and J lost 5 bases, with 16 bases between them. The CDR3 length is 16 residues. Germline V gene sequence: CDR1 SEHNR, CDR2 FQNEAQ (reference sequence). The sample originates from a study of CD8+ T cells in alopecia areata. General study points: Clonality exceeded that of normal scalp in lesional scalp, most notably in alopecia totalis/universalis.

The gene calls are TRBV7-9 and TRBJ2-5; a weak D match, TRBD2 (5 bases). The receptor was isolated from a human donor with alopecia areata. Sequenced: NKG2D-low CD8+ T cells sorted from blood. For the CDR3, the DNA is TGTGCCAGCAGCTTAGCTCCTAGCCGCACTCTGGAGACCCAGTACTTC. This codes for CASSLAPSRTLETQYF.